This entry concerns a single T cell receptor beta chain. V was trimmed by 1 base and J by 4 bases, leaving 8 bases between them. The CDR3 loop spans 13 amino acids. Germline CDR1 and CDR2: MNHNY and SVGAGI (reference sequence). Every subset's genomic DNA went evenly onto several immunoSEQ plates. TCRdb's table, derived via immunoSEQ multiplex PCR, lists solely in-frame clones and lacks some. The sample lists about 500,000 clones, approximately 77% occurring once. The sample belongs to a study of shared clonotypes between healthy human individuals. The sequence came from a woman between 35 and 50 years old in good health. Some clones in this sample may be carry-over from other donors' samples. The sample consisted of PBMCs. The rearrangement uses TRBV6-6 and TRBJ2-7, with D perhaps TRBD2 (5 bases). The DNA of the CDR3 is TGTGCCAGCAGTTACTATTCGGGGTACGAGCAGTACTTC. Its protein product is CASSYYSGYEQYF.